This TCR beta chain stems from a study of CD4 T cells in relation to SARS-CoV-2 and coronaviruses. Whole-study findings and limits: Pre-pandemic and post-infection samples never came from the same donor.

This clone came up once. Its antigen is not identified. Only in-frame clones appear in the TCRdb table, and some are missing; sequencing was by immunoSEQ multiplex PCR. This repertoire shows some 21,000 clones, around three quarters found once; its top ten account for around 12%. V lost 4 bases, J lost 7 bases, and 18 bases lay in between. The CDR3 spans 15 residues. Per germline, CDR1 SGHVS and CDR2 FNYEAQ. Before the COVID-19 pandemic, during about 2011-2019, CD4+ T cells were taken from unexposed donors. The cells were cultured for about ten days before CD4+ T cells were isolated. This sequence joins TRBV7-6 and TRBJ2-3; D may correspond to TRBD1 or TRBD2 (6 bases each). Sequencing was done on a sample of CD4+ T cells from PBMCs, cultured in vitro. The source of this sequence is a human donor in good health. The CDR3: CASSYGLPGANTQYF. CDR3 in DNA: TGTGCCAGCAGCTACGGGCTTCCGGGGGCAAATACGCAGTATTTT. The complete variable domain, with remaining parts taken from reference TRBV7-6 and TRBJ2-3, reads GAGVSQSPRYKVTKRGQDVALRCDPISGHVSLYWYRQALGQGPEFLTYFNYEAQQDKSGLPNDRFSAERPEGSISTLTIQRTEQRDSAMYRCASSYGLPGANTQYFGPGTRLTVL.